This T cell receptor (beta chain) was captured by sequencing in a study of cytomegalovirus exposure and HLA in healthy donors. Study results and limitations: Earlier results showed most TCR beta V segments being productive about 87% or about 30% of the time.

V lost 2 bases to trimming and J lost 3 bases, with 16 bases between them. This CDR3 is 16 amino acids long. In germline, CDR1 is SGHDN, CDR2 FVKESK. The primer mix had 60 Vbeta and 13 Jbeta primers. Generated by immunoSEQ multiplex PCR, the TCRdb table keeps only in-frame clones and is missing some. This table has more than 95,000 clones, 73% appearing once. This clone occurred a few times. The antigen remains unidentified. The source is a man in his 60s in good health and CMV-seropositive. The chain couples TRBV14 to TRBJ1-1; D is perhaps TRBD1 (5 bases). Sequencing input: PBMCs. The CDR3 region is CASSQSKTAWYTEAFF. CDR3 nucleotide sequence: TGTGCCAGCAGCCAATCGAAGACAGCGTGGTACACTGAAGCTTTCTTT.